The 14 T cell receptor beta chains below all came from one sample that was sequenced in a study of cytomegalovirus exposure and HLA in healthy donors. Use of 60 Vbeta and 13 Jbeta primers characterized the PCR. Some clones are missing from TCRdb's copy, which holds only in-frame ones; the method was immunoSEQ multiplex PCR. Of fewer than 200,000 clones in the sample, approximately 80% are singletons; the top ten hold around a tenth. Sequenced: PBMCs. Source of these receptors: a man aged 50-59 years in good health and CMV-seropositive.

This clone was detected only a few times. The chain has TRBV6-1 and TRBJ1-1; D ambiguous. The V end was cut by 7 bases, the J end by 7 bases, with 19 bases between. This CDR3 comprises 14 residues. The germline gives CDR1 MNHNS, CDR2 SASEGT. The CDR3 loop reads CASTRHPSMDEAFF. The CDR3 nucleotides read TGTGCCAGCACCCGACATCCTTCGATGGATGAAGCTTTCTTT.

This chain links TRBV5-4 with TRBJ1-1; D is unclear. The CDR3 length is 13 residues. Germline V CDR1 and CDR2: SGHNT, YYREEE (reference sequence). V was trimmed by 1 base and J by 2 bases, leaving 6 bases between them. DNA of the CDR3: TGTGCCAGCAGCTTGATAGCAAACACTGAAGCTTTCTTT. Amino acids: CASSLIANTEAFF. Using reference TRBV5-4 and TRBJ1-1 for the parts outside the CDR3, the full variable domain is ETGVTQSPTHLIKTRGQQVTLRCSSQSGHNTVSWYQQALGQGPQFIFQYYREEENGRGNFPPRFSGLQFPNYSSELNVNALELDDSALYLCASSLIANTEAFFGQGTRLTVV.

The chain links TRBV29-1 to TRBJ2-2, with TRBD2 as a possible D gene (6 bases). The germline V and J ends were trimmed by 3 bases and 4 bases, with 9 bases remaining between them. This CDR3 region has 13 residues. CDR1 SQVTM and CDR2 ANQGSEA come from the germline V gene. CDR3 coding DNA: TGCAGCGTTGACCTAGCGTCCACCGGGGAGCTGTTTTTT. Translating gives CSVDLASTGELFF.

This clone showed up just a few times. Germline and junction disagree at one end, which may indicate a read error. The CDR3 spells CASSGIPSGANGLTF. CDR3 nucleotide sequence: TGTGCCAGCAGTGGGATCCCCTCTGGGGCCAACGGCCTGACTTTC. The chain combines TRBV2 with TRBJ2-6; TRBD1 might be the D (5 bases). CDR3 length: 15 amino acids. Germline V gives CDR1 SNHLY, CDR2 FYNNEI.

This clone was counted a single time. This chain joins TRBV11-2 and TRBJ2-1; 12 bases line up with TRBD2. Germline loops: CDR1 SGHAT, CDR2 FQNNGV. Trimming cost V 4 bases and J 3 bases; bases outside gene matches: 4. The CDR3 consists of 16 residues. This CDR3 is CASSSTGLAGYNEQFF. CDR3 DNA: TGTGCCAGCAGCTCGACGGGACTAGCGGGCTACAATGAGCAGTTCTTC.

The rearrangement uses TRBV5-4 and TRBJ2-2; possible D gene TRBD1, 5 bases. This CDR3 contains 15 residues. The germline V gene has CDR1 SGHNT and CDR2 YYREEE (reference sequence). The V gene lost 4 bases and the J gene lost 0 bases, with 10 bases spanning the gap. Here the CDR3 reads CASSLGRANTGELFF. CDR3 in DNA: TGTGCCAGCAGCCTCGGCAGGGCGAACACCGGGGAGCTGTTTTTT.

The chain carries TRBV27 and TRBJ2-7; 7 nucleotides align to TRBD2. Germline-derived CDR1 and CDR2 are MNHEY and SMNVEV (reference sequence). This CDR3 is built from 15 residues. Unmatched junction bases numbered 9, after V lost 6 bases and J lost 1 base. CDR3 nucleotides: TGTGCCAGCAGACCCGTGTGGGAGGGGTCCTACGAGCAGTACTTC. It codes for CASRPVWEGSYEQYF.

This clone was observed a single time. This sequence joins TRBV4-1 and TRBJ2-2; 9 bases align to TRBD2. Per the germline V gene, CDR1 is MGHRA and CDR2 is YSYEKL. This CDR3 has 16 residues. V lost 2 bases, J lost 4 bases, and 5 bases stayed unmatched. In DNA form, the CDR3 reads TGCGCCAGCAGCCAACTAGCGGGGACGAGCACCGGGGAGCTGTTTTTT. As protein: CASSQLAGTSTGELFF.

A single count supports this clone. The junction and the germline gene differ at one end; a read error may be behind it. This rearrangement joins TRBV13 to TRBJ2-5; TRBD1 matches 9 bases. CDR3 length: 17 residues. Germline CDR1 PRHDT, CDR2 FYEKMQ (reference sequence). The CDR3 is CASSFRPTGGLQETQHF. CDR3 coding DNA: TGTGCCAGCAGCTTTAGGCCTACAGGGGGCCTCCAAGAGACCCAGCACTTC. The full variable domain, completed using reference TRBV13 and TRBJ2-5, is AAGVIQSPRHLIKEKRETATLKCYPIPRHDTVYWYQQGPGQDPQFLISFYEKMQSDKGSIPDRFSAQQFSDYHSELNMSSLELGDSALYFCASSFRPTGGLQETQHFGPGTRLLVL.

CDR3 in DNA: TGTGCCAGCAGTTTTAACAGGGGTGAGGGCTACACCTTC. Translation: CASSFNRGEGYTF. The chain has TRBV28 and TRBJ1-2, with 7 positions matching TRBD1. The length of the CDR3 is 13 residues. CDR1 and CDR2 from the germline V gene are MDHEN and SYDVKM. V lost 3 bases, J lost 8 bases, and 6 bases stayed unmatched.

This clone came up a few times. Its ends do not fully match the called genes, so a read error is possible. The CDR3 sequence is CASSLNFLTGELFF. CDR3 sequence (DNA): TGTGCTAGCAGCTTAAACTTTCTCACCGGGGAGCTGTTTTTT. The genes are TRBV7-7 and TRBJ2-2; D is ambiguous. CDR1 and CDR2 (germline): SSHAT, FNYEAQ (reference sequence). The CDR3 has 14 residues.

This clone was observed a few times. The chain links TRBV2 to TRBJ2-5; tentative D call: TRBD1 (5 bases). V shed 2 bases and J shed 10 bases, with 14 bases lying between them. The CDR3 extends over 13 amino acids. The germline CDR1 and CDR2 sequences are SNHLY and FYNNEI. CDR3 sequence reads: CASSERTNGNQYF. The CDR3, as DNA: TGTGCCAGCAGTGAACGGACAAACGGCAACCAGTACTTC.

The chain couples TRBV7-9 to TRBJ2-3; 13 positions agree with TRBD2. The germline V gene encodes CDR1 SEHNR and CDR2 FQNEAQ (reference sequence). J was trimmed by 2 bases and V by 3 bases; bases with no gene match: 5. The CDR3 is 17 residues long. This CDR3 is CASSFSGTSGVTDTQYF. The CDR3 nucleotides read TGTGCCAGCAGCTTTTCCGGGACTAGCGGGGTCACAGATACGCAGTATTTT.

This clone has just one count. The rearrangement uses TRBV16 and TRBJ1-5; a possible D gene is TRBD1 (6 bases). Germline CDR1 reads KGHSY; CDR2 reads FQNENV. The V end lost 0 bases, the J end lost 0 bases, and 15 bases lay between the germline ends. The CDR3 is 18 amino acids. This CDR3 reads CASSQSRGQPDSNQPQHF. DNA for the CDR3: TGTGCCAGCAGCCAATCGAGAGGACAGCCCGATAGCAATCAGCCCCAGCATTTT.